This T cell receptor (beta chain) stems from a study of shared clonotypes between healthy human individuals. In the naive CD8 group, cells lacked CD45RO and were positively selected for CCR7, so terminally differentiated effector memory CD45RA+ cells were left out. TCRdb's table, derived via immunoSEQ multiplex PCR, lists solely in-frame clones and lacks some. The data contain about 2.2 million clones, 90% to 95% of them singletons. A single count supports this clone. Its antigen remains unidentified. V gave up 5 bases and J gave up 6 bases, with 17 bases separating them. This CDR3 has 15 amino acids. Germline loops: CDR1 MNHEY, CDR2 SMNVEV (reference sequence). Study-wide points: Sequencing depth was expected to influence donor clonotype sharing.

This chain links TRBV27 with TRBJ2-1; D unresolved. The source is a man younger than 35 in good health. Some clones in this sample may be carry-over from other donors' samples. Sequenced: naive CD8+ T cells from PBMCs. The chain's CDR3 is CASSPTSPHGNEQFF. The CDR3 DNA is TGTGCCAGCAGTCCGACATCTCCCCACGGCAATGAGCAGTTCTTC.